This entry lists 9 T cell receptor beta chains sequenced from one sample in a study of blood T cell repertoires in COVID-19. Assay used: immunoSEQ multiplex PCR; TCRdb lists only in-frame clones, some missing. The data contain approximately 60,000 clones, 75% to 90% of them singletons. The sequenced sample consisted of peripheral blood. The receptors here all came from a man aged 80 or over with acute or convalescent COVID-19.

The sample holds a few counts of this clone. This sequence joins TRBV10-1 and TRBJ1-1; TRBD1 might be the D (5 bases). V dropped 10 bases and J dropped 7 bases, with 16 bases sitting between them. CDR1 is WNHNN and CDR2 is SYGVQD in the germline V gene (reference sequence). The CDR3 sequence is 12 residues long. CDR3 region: CATLHKQDEAFF. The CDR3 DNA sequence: TGCGCCACCTTGCACAAACAGGATGAAGCTTTCTTT.

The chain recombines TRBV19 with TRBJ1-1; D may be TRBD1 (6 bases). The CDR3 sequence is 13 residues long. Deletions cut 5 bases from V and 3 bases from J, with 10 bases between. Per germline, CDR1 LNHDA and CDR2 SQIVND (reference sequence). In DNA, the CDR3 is TGTGCCAGTAGTCCACAGGGTTACACTGAAGCTTTCTTT. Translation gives CASSPQGYTEAFF.

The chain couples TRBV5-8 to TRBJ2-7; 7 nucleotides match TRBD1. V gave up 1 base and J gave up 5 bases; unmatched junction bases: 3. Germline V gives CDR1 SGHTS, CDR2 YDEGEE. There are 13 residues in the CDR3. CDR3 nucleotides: TGTGCCAGCAGCTTGTGGGGGACAGACGAGCAGTACTTC. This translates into CASSLWGTDEQYF.

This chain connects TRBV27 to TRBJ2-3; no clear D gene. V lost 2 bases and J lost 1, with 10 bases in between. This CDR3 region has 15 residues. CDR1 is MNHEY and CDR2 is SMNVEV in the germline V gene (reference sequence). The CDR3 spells CASSLSPSGTDTQYF. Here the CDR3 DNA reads TGTGCCAGCAGTTTAAGCCCTTCGGGCACAGATACGCAGTATTTT.

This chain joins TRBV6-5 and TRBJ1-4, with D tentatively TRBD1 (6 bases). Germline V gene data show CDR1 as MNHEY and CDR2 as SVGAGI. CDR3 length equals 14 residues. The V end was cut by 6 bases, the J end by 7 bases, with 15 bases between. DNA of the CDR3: TGTGCCAGCAGAGTACAGGGTTCTAGTGAAAAACTGTTTTTT. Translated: CASRVQGSSEKLFF.

CDR3: CASSLNLLNTEAFF. CDR3 coding DNA: TGTGCCAGCAGCCTAAATCTTTTGAACACTGAAGCTTTCTTT. The chain couples TRBV3-1 (or the pseudogene TRBV3-2) to TRBJ1-1; D unresolved. The V gene's germline CDR1 is LGHDT and CDR2 YNNKEL (reference sequence). CDR3 length: 14 residues. Trimming stripped 4 bases from V and 0 bases from J, with 9 bases between.

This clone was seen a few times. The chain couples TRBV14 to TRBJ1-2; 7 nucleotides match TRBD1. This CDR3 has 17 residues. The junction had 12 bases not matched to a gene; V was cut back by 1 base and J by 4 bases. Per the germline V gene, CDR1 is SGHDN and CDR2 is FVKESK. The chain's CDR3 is CASSQVPYPTGAYGYTF. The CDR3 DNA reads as TGTGCCAGCAGCCAAGTTCCATACCCTACAGGGGCCTATGGCTACACCTTC.

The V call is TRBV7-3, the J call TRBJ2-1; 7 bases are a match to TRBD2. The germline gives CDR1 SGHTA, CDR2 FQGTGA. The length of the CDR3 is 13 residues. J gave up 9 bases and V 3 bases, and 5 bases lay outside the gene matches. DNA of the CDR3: TGTGCCAGCAGCTTCACTAGCGCCGGTGAGCAGTTCTTC. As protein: CASSFTSAGEQFF.

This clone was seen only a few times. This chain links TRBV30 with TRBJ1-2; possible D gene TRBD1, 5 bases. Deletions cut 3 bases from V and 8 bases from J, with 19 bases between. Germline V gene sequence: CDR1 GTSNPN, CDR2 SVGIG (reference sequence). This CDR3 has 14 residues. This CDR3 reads CAWRVGQPWQGYTF. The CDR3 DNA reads TGTGCCTGGAGAGTGGGGCAACCTTGGCAAGGCTACACCTTC.